This T cell receptor beta chain stems from a study of T cells in localized non-small cell lung cancer. Study-wide findings and caveats: Because researchers sequenced only one region of the tumor, heterogeneity is still possible. Out of the top 100 tumor clones, a median approximately 57 were seen in adjacent lung. Uninvolved neighboring lung showed the greatest T cell clonality, exceeding tumor. Those with higher blood T cell density had longer overall survival.

Germline values: CDR1 KGHSH, CDR2 LQKENI. The CDR3 length is 15 residues. The V and J ends lost 2 bases and 7 bases, in that order; junction bases with no gene match: 8. For this clone: Its antigen is unidentified.

TCRdb keeps only in-frame clones here, not all; method: immunoSEQ multiplex PCR. The profile shows 50,000 to 75,000 clones, approximately 90% of them singletons. Sample: peripheral blood, taken before any cancer treatment. This TCR came from a man aged 40 to 69 with stage I squamous cell lung carcinoma. The chain uses TRBV18 and TRBJ2-1; 7 bases map to TRBD1. The CDR3 reads CASSPDRVSDNEQFF. For the CDR3, the DNA is TGTGCCAGCTCACCAGACAGGGTATCGGATAATGAGCAGTTCTTC.